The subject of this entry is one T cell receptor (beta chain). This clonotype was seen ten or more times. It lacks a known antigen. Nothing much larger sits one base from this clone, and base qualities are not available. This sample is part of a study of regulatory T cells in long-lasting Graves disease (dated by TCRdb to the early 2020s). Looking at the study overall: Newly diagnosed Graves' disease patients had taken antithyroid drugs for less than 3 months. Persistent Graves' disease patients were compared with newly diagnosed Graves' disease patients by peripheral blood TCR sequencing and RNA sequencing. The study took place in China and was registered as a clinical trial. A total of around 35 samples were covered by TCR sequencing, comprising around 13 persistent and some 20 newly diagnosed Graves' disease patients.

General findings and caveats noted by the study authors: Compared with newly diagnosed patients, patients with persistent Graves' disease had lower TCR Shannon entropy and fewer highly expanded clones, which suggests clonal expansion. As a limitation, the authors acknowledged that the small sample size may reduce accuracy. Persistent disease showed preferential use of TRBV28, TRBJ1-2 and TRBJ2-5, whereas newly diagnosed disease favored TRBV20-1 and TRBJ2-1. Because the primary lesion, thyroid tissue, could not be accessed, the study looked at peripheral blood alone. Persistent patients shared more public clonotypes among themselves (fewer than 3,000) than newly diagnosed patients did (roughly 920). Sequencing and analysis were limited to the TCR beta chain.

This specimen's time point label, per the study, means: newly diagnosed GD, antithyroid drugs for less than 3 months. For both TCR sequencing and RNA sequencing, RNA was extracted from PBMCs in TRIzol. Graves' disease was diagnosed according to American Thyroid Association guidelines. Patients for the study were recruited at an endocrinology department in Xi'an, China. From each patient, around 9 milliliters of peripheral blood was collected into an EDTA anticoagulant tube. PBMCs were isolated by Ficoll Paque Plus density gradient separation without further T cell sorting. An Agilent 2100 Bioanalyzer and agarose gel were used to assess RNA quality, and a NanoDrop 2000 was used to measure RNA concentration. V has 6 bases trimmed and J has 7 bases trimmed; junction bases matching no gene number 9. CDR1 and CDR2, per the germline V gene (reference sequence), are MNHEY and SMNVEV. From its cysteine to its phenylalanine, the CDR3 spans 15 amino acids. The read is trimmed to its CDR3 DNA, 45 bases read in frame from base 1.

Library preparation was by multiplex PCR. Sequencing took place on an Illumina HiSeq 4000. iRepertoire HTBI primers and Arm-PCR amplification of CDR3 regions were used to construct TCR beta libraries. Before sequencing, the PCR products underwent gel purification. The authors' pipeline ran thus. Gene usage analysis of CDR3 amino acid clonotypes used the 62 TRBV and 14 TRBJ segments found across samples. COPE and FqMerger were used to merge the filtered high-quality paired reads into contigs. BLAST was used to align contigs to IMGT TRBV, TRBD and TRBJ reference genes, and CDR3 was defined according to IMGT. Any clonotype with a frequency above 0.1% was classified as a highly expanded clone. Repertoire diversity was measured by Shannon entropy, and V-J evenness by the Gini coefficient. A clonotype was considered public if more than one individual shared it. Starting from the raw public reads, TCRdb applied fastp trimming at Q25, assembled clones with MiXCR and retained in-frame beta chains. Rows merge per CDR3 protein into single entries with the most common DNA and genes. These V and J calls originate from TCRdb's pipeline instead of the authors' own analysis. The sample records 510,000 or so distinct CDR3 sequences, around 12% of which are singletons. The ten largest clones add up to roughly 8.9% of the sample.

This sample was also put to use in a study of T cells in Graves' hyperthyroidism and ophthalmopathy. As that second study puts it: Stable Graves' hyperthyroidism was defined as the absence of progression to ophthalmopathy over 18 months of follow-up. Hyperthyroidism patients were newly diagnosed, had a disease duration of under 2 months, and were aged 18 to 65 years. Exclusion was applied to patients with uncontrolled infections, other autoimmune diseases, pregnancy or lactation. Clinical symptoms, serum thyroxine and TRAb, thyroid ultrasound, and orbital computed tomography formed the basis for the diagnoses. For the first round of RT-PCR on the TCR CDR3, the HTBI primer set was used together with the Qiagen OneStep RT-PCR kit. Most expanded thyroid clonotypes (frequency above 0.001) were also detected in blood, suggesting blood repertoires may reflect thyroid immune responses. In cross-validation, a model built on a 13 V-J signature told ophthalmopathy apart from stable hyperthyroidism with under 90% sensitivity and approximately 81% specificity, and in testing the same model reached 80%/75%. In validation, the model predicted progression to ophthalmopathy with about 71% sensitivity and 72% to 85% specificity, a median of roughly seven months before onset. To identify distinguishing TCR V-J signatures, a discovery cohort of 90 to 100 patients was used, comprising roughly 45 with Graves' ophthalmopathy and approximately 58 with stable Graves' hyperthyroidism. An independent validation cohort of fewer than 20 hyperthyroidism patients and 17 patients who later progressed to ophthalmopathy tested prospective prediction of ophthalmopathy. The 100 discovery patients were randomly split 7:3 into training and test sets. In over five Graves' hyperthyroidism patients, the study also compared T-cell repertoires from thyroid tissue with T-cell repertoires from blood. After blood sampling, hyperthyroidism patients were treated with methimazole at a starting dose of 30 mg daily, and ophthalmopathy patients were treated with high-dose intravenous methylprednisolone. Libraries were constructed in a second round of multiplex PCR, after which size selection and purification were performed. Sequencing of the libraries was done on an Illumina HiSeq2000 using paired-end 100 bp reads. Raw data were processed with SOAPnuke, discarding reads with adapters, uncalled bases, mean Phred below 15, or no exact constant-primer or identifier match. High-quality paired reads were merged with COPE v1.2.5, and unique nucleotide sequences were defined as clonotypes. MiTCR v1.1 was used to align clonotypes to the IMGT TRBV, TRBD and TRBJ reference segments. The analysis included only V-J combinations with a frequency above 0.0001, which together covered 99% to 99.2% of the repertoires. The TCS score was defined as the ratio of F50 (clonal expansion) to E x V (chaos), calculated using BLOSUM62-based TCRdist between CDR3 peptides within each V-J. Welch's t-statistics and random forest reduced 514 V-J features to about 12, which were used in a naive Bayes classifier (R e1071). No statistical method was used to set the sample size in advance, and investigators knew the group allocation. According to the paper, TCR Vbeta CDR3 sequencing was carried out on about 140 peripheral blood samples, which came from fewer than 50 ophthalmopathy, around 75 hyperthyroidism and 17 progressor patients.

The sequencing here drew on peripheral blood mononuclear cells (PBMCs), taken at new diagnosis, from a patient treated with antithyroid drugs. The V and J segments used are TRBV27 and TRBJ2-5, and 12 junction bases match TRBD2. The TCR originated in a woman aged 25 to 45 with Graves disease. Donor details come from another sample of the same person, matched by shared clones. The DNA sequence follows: TGTGCCAGCAGCCCTCGACTAGCGGGAGAAGGGACCCAGTACTTC. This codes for CASSPRLAGEGTQYF.